The rows below give T cell receptor beta chains drawn from one sample of a study of human T cells and chemical hapten exposure. TCRdb reprocessed the RACE reads with MiXCR, giving one entry per CDR3 protein. The data hold about 300,000 distinct CDR3 sequences, with roughly 6% observed a single time. The specimen was whole blood, collected in connection with sensitization to the hapten diphenylcyclopropenone (DPC). The source of these receptors is a woman aged 18-29 years with alopecia areata. Some clones in this sample may be carry-over from other donors' samples. Both conserved end residues are part of each CDR3. The D gene is left open where the match is weak. A row's size may be missing; if present it is once, few, many or a size class.

V: TRBV20-1; D: NA; J: TRBJ2-3; length: 14; size: NA; CDR3: CSARDETALDTQYF; DNA: TGCAGTGCTAGAGACGAGACCGCACTGGATACGCAGTATTTT
V: TRBV11-2; D: TRBD1; J: TRBJ1-3; length: 18; size: few; CDR3: CASSSVPGGEAFGNTIYF; DNA: TGTGCCAGCAGCTCCGTTCCAGGGGGGGAAGCTTTTGGAAACACCATATATTTT
V: TRBV25-1; D: NA; J: TRBJ1-2; length: 17; size: NA; CDR3: CASSDSPGADSPYSYTF; DNA: TGTGCCAGCAGTGATTCCCCTGGAGCTGACAGCCCCTATAGCTACACCTTC
V: TRBV20-1; D: NA; J: TRBJ1-2; length: 12; size: NA; CDR3: CSARDDLYGYTF; DNA: TGCAGTGCTAGAGACGATCTTTATGGCTACACCTTC
V: TRBV10-3; D: NA; J: TRBJ1-1; length: 15; size: many; CDR3: CAISGTDDMNTEAFF; DNA: TGTGCCATCAGTGGGACGGATGACATGAACACTGAAGCTTTCTTT
V: TRBV6-2/TRBV6-3; D: TRBD1; J: TRBJ1-2; length: 13; size: NA; CDR3: CASSYDRGYGYTF; DNA: TGTGCCAGCAGTTATGACAGGGGCTATGGCTACACCTTC
V: TRBV7-9; D: NA; J: TRBJ2-7; length: 14; size: many; CDR3: CASSSLAGNYEQYF; DNA: TGTGCCAGCAGCAGCCTCGCGGGCAACTACGAGCAGTACTTC
V: TRBV20-1; D: TRBD1; J: TRBJ1-5; length: 16; size: few; CDR3: CSAVAGTAYSNQPQHF; DNA: TGCAGTGCTGTTGCCGGGACAGCTTATAGCAATCAGCCCCAGCATTTT
V: TRBV12-3/TRBV12-4; D: NA; J: TRBJ1-5; length: 15; size: many; CDR3: CASSLNPGQYQPQHF; DNA: TGTGCCAGCAGTTTGAACCCCGGGCAATATCAGCCCCAGCATTTT
V: TRBV6-6; D: TRBD1; J: TRBJ1-4; length: 12; size: many; CDR3: CALRGVGEKLFF; DNA: TGTGCCCTCAGGGGGGTCGGTGAAAAACTGTTTTTT
V: TRBV10-1; D: TRBD1; J: TRBJ1-1; length: 13; size: few; CDR3: CATPRQGDTEAFF; DNA: TGCGCCACGCCCCGACAGGGGGACACTGAAGCTTTCTTT